These 18 T cell receptor beta chains were all obtained from the same sample, sequenced in a study of blood T cells in healthy people across ages. The second PCR ran about 6 to 12 cycles with a sample-barcoded 5' primer and J-beta primers. MiXCR, run by TCRdb on the 5' RACE reads, gives a single entry per CDR3 protein. The sample yields around 800,000 distinct CDR3 sequences, roughly 44% seen once. Sequenced: blood. The receptors originated from a man aged 55-75 years in good health.

This chain uses TRBV20-1 with TRBJ2-4, with D maybe TRBD2 (6 bases). With the DNA end fitting TRBJ2-7 better, the J assignment may be wrong. Per the germline V gene, CDR1 is DFQATT and CDR2 is SNEGSKA (reference sequence). The CDR3 covers 13 residues. The CDR3 is CSARERGFYEQYF. The CDR3 DNA sequence: TGCAGTGCTAGAGAGCGGGGTTTCTACGAGCAGTACTTC.

The chain carries TRBV4-3 and TRBJ2-7, with 8 bases matching TRBD1. Germline CDR1 reads LGHNA; CDR2 reads YSLEER. Trimming at V came to 0 bases and at J to 4 bases, leaving 5 bases not matched to a gene. The CDR3 covers 15 residues. The CDR3: CASSQDRQGQYEQYF. The DNA of the CDR3 is TGCGCCAGCAGCCAAGACCGACAGGGGCAGTACGAGCAGTACTTC.

The chain employs TRBV5-4 and TRBJ1-1, with D tentatively TRBD1 (5 bases). Trimming took 1 base from V and 3 from J, leaving 10 bases between them. CDR1 and CDR2 from the germline V gene are SGHNT and YYREEE (reference sequence). The CDR3 covers 14 residues. The CDR3 DNA reads TGTGCCAGCAGCTTGAGGGACTTAGACACTGAAGCTTTCTTT. Residues: CASSLRDLDTEAFF. Supplemented by reference TRBV5-4 and TRBJ1-1, the full variable domain reads ETGVTQSPTHLIKTRGQQVTLRCSSQSGHNTVSWYQQALGQGPQFIFQYYREEENGRGNFPPRFSGLQFPNYSSELNVNALELDDSALYLCASSLRDLDTEAFFGQGTRLTVV.

A few counts support this clonotype. V is TRBV14 and J is TRBJ2-1; unclear D gene. This CDR3 comprises 14 residues. Germline lookup yields CDR1 SGHDN and CDR2 FVKESK. Deletions cut 0 bases from V and 6 bases from J, with 9 bases between. The CDR3 DNA reads TGTGCCAGCAGCCAAGAAGTAGCTGGCAATGAGCAGTTCTTC. It codes for CASSQEVAGNEQFF. Full variable domain (missing parts from reference TRBV14 and TRBJ2-1): EAGVTQFPSHSVIEKGQTVTLRCDPISGHDNLYWYRRVMGKEIKFLLHFVKESKQDESGMPNNRFLAERTGGTYSTLKVQPAELEDSGVYFCASSQEVAGNEQFFGPGTRLTVL.

The chain recombines TRBV20-1 with TRBJ2-7; D remains ambiguous. Germline V lookup: CDR1 DFQATT, CDR2 SNEGSKA (reference sequence). Deletions cut 1 base from V and 2 bases from J, with 12 bases between. This CDR3 comprises 14 residues. CDR3 DNA sequence: TGCAGTGCTAGAGGCTCCGCTGACGCCTACGAGCAGTACTTC. Residues: CSARGSADAYEQYF.

The rearrangement joins TRBV7-2 to TRBJ1-6, with D possibly matching TRBD1 (5 bases). CDR3 length: 16 residues. V lost 5 bases and J 7 bases, leaving 18 bases between the germline ends. Germline CDR1 reads SGHTA; CDR2 reads FQGNSA. The CDR3 coding sequence is TGTGCCAGCAGCACTCAAGCTGGGGGTTACAATTCACCCCTCCACTTT. Translated: CASSTQAGGYNSPLHF.

This chain links TRBV10-2 with TRBJ2-1, with 12 bases fitting TRBD2. This CDR3 is built from 18 residues. CDR1 WSHSY and CDR2 SAAADI come from the germline V gene. The J segment lost 8 bases and the V segment lost 0 bases, leaving 11 bases of the junction unmatched. As DNA, the CDR3 is TGCGCCAGCAGTGAGTCCTCACTAGCGGGGGGACCAACAGATGAGCAGTTCTTC. Translation: CASSESSLAGGPTDEQFF.

The chain joins TRBV25-1 to TRBJ2-7, with 11 bases that match TRBD2. J was trimmed by 5 bases and V by 1 base; bases with no gene match: 7. Germline-derived CDR1 and CDR2 are MGHDK and SYGVNS. This CDR3 has 16 residues. CDR3: CASSEFIGTSGNEQYF. The CDR3 DNA reads TGTGCCAGCAGTGAATTTATCGGGACTAGCGGAAACGAGCAGTACTTC.

The chain has TRBV6-5 and TRBJ2-3, with TRBD1 identical over 7 bases. Germline CDR1 and CDR2: MNHEY and SVGAGI. V lost 2 bases and J lost 3; bases outside the gene matches: 11. The CDR3 loop spans 17 amino acids. CDR3 bases: TGTGCCAGCAGTTACCGGCGTAAGGGGGCGCGGACAGATACGCAGTATTTT. Translating gives CASSYRRKGARTDTQYF.

The chain recombines TRBV28 with TRBJ2-5; D is perhaps TRBD1 (5 bases). Matching the DNA end better, TRBJ2-7 makes the J call doubtful. Germline V gene lookup returns CDR1 MDHEN and CDR2 SYDVKM. The CDR3 is 15 residues long. This CDR3 is CASRYNRITSYEQYF. The DNA of the CDR3 is TGTGCCAGCAGGTATAACAGGATAACCTCCTACGAGCAGTACTTC.

This clonotype showed up many times. V and J are TRBV6-6 and TRBJ1-6; D is ambiguous. Germline assignment: CDR1 MNHNY and CDR2 SVGAGI (reference sequence). The CDR3 loop spans 11 amino acids. Trimming stripped 4 bases from V and 8 bases from J, with 3 bases between. CDR3 residues: CASSLDSPLHF. CDR3 nucleotides: TGTGCCAGCAGTTTGGATTCACCCCTCCACTTT.

This clonotype appeared a few times. The chain recombines TRBV19 with TRBJ2-1; TRBD2 matches 8 bases. V dropped 6 bases and J dropped 7; count of bases not matched to a gene: 8. Germline CDR1 reads LNHDA; CDR2 reads SQIVND (reference sequence). The length of the CDR3 is 14 residues. CDR3 nucleotides: TGTGCCAGTAGACTTAGCGGGGCCCGAAATGAGCAGTTCTTC. It encodes CASRLSGARNEQFF.

This clonotype was found a few times. The CDR3 loop reads CASSPINAPRGRVFNEQYF. The CDR3 region has the DNA TGTGCCAGCAGCCCTATAAATGCCCCCAGGGGCCGGGTTTTCAACGAGCAGTACTTC. This rearrangement joins TRBV27 to TRBJ2-7; possible D gene TRBD1, 6 bases. The V gene lost 6 bases and the J gene lost 5 bases, with 32 bases spanning the gap. Germline CDR1 reads MNHEY; CDR2 reads SMNVEV (reference sequence). The CDR3 covers 19 residues.

The chain's CDR3 is CASSLGGGRSRNTEAFF. The CDR3 DNA follows: TGTGCCAGCAGCTTAGGGGGGGGCAGGAGTAGGAACACTGAAGCTTTCTTT. This chain connects TRBV7-9 to TRBJ1-1, with D perhaps TRBD1 (6 bases). CDR3 length: 17 amino acids. Germline-derived CDR1 and CDR2 are SEHNR and FQNEAQ (reference sequence). The ends were cut back, 1 base at V and 1 base at J, with 16 bases in the middle.

This chain links TRBV6-5 with TRBJ2-5; the D call may be TRBD1 or TRBD2 (5 bases each). The CDR3 extends over 16 amino acids. Trimming left V 3 bases short and J 2 bases short, with 16 bases between. The germline V gene encodes CDR1 MNHEY and CDR2 SVGAGI. The CDR3 loop is CASSYSAGSRQETQYF. The CDR3 DNA reads as TGTGCCAGCAGTTATTCCGCAGGGAGTCGGCAAGAGACCCAGTACTTC.

This chain joins TRBV3-1 and TRBJ2-7; no clear D gene. CDR3 length equals 13 residues. In germline, CDR1 is LGHDT, CDR2 YNNKEL (reference sequence). With 3 bases removed from V and 3 bases from J, the gap between germline ends came to 9 bases. The CDR3 nucleotides are TGTGCCAGCAGCCACCAGGATCGCTACGAGCAGTACTTC. This encodes CASSHQDRYEQYF.

About this clonotype: This may come from a read error, since a much larger clone is one base off. The V and J genes are TRBV5-1 and TRBJ2-7; D possibly corresponds to TRBD2 (5 bases). The assigned J gene may be wrong: the sequence end matches TRBJ2-5 better. This CDR3 is built from 12 residues. Germline values: CDR1 SGHRS, CDR2 YFSETQ. CDR3 residues: CAGNDYAETQYF. The CDR3 region has the DNA TGCGCCGGCAACGACTATGCAGAGACCCAGTACTTC.

This clonotype was counted ten times or more. The chain joins TRBV12-3 or TRBV12-4 to TRBJ2-4, with a weak D call TRBD1 (6 bases). CDR3 size: 15 residues. Trimming cost V 7 bases and J 0 bases, with 13 bases left between them. Here the CDR3 reads CASTPSQGAKNIQYF. The CDR3 DNA reads TGTGCCAGCACCCCGTCACAGGGAGCCAAAAACATTCAGTACTTC.